The TCR beta chain under discussion was sequenced for a study of cytomegalovirus exposure and HLA in healthy donors. Study-wide results and limits: TCR beta chains associated with HLA were, in a later analysis, more clonally expanded than equally common others.

Concerning this clone: What it binds is unknown.

The PCR made use of 60 Vbeta and 13 Jbeta primers. Generated by immunoSEQ multiplex PCR, the TCRdb table keeps only in-frame clones and is missing some. The repertoire holds about 120,000 clones, with over 60% as singletons. V dropped 0 bases and J dropped 8 bases, with 5 bases sitting between them. The CDR3 loop spans 12 amino acids. Germline assignment: CDR1 SGHTA and CDR2 FQGTGA. The chain combines TRBV7-3 with TRBJ2-1; D is perhaps TRBD2 (5 bases). This sequence originates from a man between 40 and 49 years old in good health and CMV-seropositive. Sequenced sample: PBMCs. CDR3 bases: TGTGCCAGCAGCTTAACTAGCGATGAGCAGTTCTTC. Translation: CASSLTSDEQFF.